This TCR beta chain stems from a study of beta chain features in type 1 diabetes. The whole isolated RNA underwent reverse transcription, so sequencing captured expressed TCRB transcripts. Repertoires were generated with immunoSEQ multiplex PCR, while TCRdb's copy carries only in-frame clones and drops some. In the table there are 150,000 to 200,000 clones, more than 10% of which are singletons. General observations from the study: The study left unresolved whether HLA type influences TCRB rearrangement.

This clone was counted between two and nine times. Its antigen is unknown. Markers CD45RO/CCR7/CD25/CD127/CD95/CD27 served to sort CD4+ naive, central memory, regulatory and stem cell-like memory cells. Germline lookup yields CDR1 MNHEY and CDR2 SMNVEV (reference sequence). This CDR3 has 12 residues. The V end was cut by 9 bases, the J end by 6 bases, with 12 bases between. This chain links TRBV27 with TRBJ2-1; no definite D call. This sequence was found in a woman aged 18-29 years in good health. The sequenced material came from central memory CD4+ T cells from blood. The CDR3, as DNA: TGTGCCAGTACGTTTGGCCTCAATGAGCAGTTCTTC. Protein sequence: CASTFGLNEQFF.